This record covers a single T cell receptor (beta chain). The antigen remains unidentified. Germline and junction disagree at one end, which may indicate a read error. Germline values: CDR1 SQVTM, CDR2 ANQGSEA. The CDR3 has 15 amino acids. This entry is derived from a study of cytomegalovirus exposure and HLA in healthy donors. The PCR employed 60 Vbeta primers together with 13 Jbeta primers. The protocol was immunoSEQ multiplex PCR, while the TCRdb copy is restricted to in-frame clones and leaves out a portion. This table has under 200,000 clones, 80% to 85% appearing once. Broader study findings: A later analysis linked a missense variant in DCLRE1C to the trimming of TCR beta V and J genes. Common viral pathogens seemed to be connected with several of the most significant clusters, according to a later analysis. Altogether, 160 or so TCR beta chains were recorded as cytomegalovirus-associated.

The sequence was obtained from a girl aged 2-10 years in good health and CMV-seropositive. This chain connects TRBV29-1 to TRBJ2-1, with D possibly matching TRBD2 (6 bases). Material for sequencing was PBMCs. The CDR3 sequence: CSAENPGLILNEQFF. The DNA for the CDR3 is TGCAGCGCTGAAAACCCGGGACTGATACTTAATGAGCAGTTCTTC.